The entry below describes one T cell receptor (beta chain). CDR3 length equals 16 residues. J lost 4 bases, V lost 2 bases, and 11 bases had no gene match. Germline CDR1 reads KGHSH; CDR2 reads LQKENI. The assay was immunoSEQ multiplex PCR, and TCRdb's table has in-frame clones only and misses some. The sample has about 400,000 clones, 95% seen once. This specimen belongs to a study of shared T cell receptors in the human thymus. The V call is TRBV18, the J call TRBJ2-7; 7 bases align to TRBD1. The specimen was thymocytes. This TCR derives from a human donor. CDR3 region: CASSPRLGGKSYEQYF. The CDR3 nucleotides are TGTGCCAGCTCACCAAGGCTAGGGGGCAAGAGTTACGAGCAGTACTTC.